This TCR beta chain was found in a study of T cell clonotyping in hematopoietic cell transplantation (dated by TCRdb to the early 2020s). Concerning the study at large: A total of 130 or so blood samples were gathered in the study from roughly 37 consecutive transplant recipients along with their related donors. Recruitment of patients was conducted between September 2015 and early 2017, and follow-up was continued until September 2020 or death. General findings and caveats noted by the study authors: Recipient repertoires showed only a small fraction of overlap with donor repertoires, and over 95% appeared de novo at the given depth. After transplant, TCR diversity in recipients dropped, and pathologically expanded clonotypes increased progressively from day 30 to day 180. Donor and pretransplant recipient Inverse Simpson Index values predicted broader posttransplant TCR repertoire diversity. Sample size was limited, and cells were not sorted, so CD4 and CD8 repertoire contributions could not be separated.

Points on this clone: The specificity of this receptor is unknown. Base qualities are not provided; no much larger clone lies one nucleotide away.

Related transplant donors provided blood samples for TCR beta sequencing. Nuclei Lysis Solution was used to extract genomic DNA from fresh or cryopreserved unfractionated peripheral blood mononuclear cells. With the immunoSEQ assay, which is a bias-controlled multiplex PCR relying on V- and J-specific primers, TCR beta CDR3 regions were amplified from genomic DNA. A proprietary barcode and Illumina adapter sequences were added to the CDR3 amplicons in a second PCR step. CDR3 libraries were sequenced on an Illumina MiSeq instrument. The paper's data handling went like this. Export and quality control were handled in immunoSEQ Analyzer 3.0, while downstream analyses relied on R Bioconductor and Immunarch. Repertoire metrics were calculated using only productive rearrangements within the normalized downsampled data set. Pathologically expanded clonotypes were defined as those larger than 5 templates in the normalized cohort. The Inverse Simpson Index served as the measure of repertoire diversity. The non-normalized data set was used for CMV-specificity analyses so that all clonotypes could be captured. As stored in TCRdb, this immuneACCESS dataset retains in-frame rearrangements with V and J assigned. A fraction of the clones does not appear; measured against another copy, unresolved V genes explain less than half of the discrepancy, and the remainder lacks a known reason. Clonal size and the V and J genes are those of that table, whereas D and trimming came from the DNA. The table for this sample lists 27,000 or so clones; 90% to 97% of them were counted only once. The top ten clonotypes cover approximately 1.5% of the sample.

The junction carries 20 bases between V and J, which are trimmed by 4 bases and 1 base respectively. The CDR3 numbers 18 residues from cysteine through phenylalanine. Only CDR3 DNA remains: 54 bases, in frame from the first base. The germline V gene (reference sequence) provides CDR1 LNHDA and CDR2 SQIVND. The sample comprised peripheral blood mononuclear cells. This TCR derives from a man aged 50 to 59 in good health. Some clones in this sample may be carry-over from other donors' samples. The chain is made from TRBV19 and TRBJ1-5, and perhaps TRBD1 as D gene, on 5 matching bases. The base sequence is TGTGCCAGTAGTAGGGGGGGTGGGGTCGGTATAAGCAATCAGCCCCAGCATTTT. Translation gives CASSRGGGVGISNQPQHF.